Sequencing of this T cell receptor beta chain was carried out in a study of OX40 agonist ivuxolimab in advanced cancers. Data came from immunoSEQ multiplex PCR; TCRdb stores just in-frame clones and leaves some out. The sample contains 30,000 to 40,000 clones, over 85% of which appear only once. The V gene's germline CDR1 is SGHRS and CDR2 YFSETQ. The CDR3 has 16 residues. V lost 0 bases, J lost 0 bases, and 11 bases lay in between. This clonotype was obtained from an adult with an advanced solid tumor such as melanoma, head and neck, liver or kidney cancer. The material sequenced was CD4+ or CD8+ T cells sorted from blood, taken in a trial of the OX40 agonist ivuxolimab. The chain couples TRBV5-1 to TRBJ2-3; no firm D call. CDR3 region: CASSLEEFSSTDTQYF. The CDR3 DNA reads TGCGCCAGCAGCTTGGAGGAATTTTCTAGCACAGATACGCAGTATTTT. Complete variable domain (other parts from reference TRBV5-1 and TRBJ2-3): KAGVTQTPRYLIKTRGQQVTLSCSPISGHRSVSWYQQTPGQGLQFLFEYFSETQRNKGNFPGRFSGRQFSNSRSEMNVSTLELGDSALYLCASSLEEFSSTDTQYFGPGTRLTVL.